The rows below give T cell receptor beta chains drawn from one sample of a study of blood T cell repertoires in COVID-19. Clones were read by immunoSEQ multiplex PCR, and TCRdb kept only the in-frame ones, dropping some. The sample consists of 180,000 or so clones, 65% to 90% of them appearing once. Input material: peripheral blood. These TCRs come from a man between 60 and 70 years old with acute or convalescent COVID-19. Each CDR3 is given with its conserved first and last residue. Each record gives: CDR3 length, V gene, J gene, CDR3 protein.

15	TRBV15	TRBJ1-2	CATSRDRAGGYGYTF
14	TRBV3-1/TRBV3-2	TRBJ1-1	CASSMGQGNTEAFF
15	TRBV5-5	TRBJ1-2	CASSRAPDREYGYTF
14	TRBV2	TRBJ1-2	CASTATGTNYGYTF
17	TRBV25-1	TRBJ1-1	CASSGIHRVQGNTEAFF
14	TRBV15	TRBJ2-5	CATSRGDSQETQYF
14	TRBV10-1	TRBJ2-2	CASSDRRDTGELFF
13	TRBV7-3	TRBJ2-2	CASSPGLTGELFF
13	TRBV25-1	TRBJ2-5	CASSDRGIETQYF
12	TRBV15	TRBJ1-5	CATSEGFQPQHF
14	TRBV15	TRBJ2-7	CATSRDRVGLGQYF
15	TRBV6-1	TRBJ1-5	CASSDIAQGNQPQHF
15	TRBV28	TRBJ1-4	CASSSPGTGTKKLFF
14	TRBV9	TRBJ2-3	CASSVGTSGDTQYF
18	TRBV4-1	TRBJ2-1	CASSLLTRLAGGLNEQFF
14	TRBV4-1	TRBJ1-5	CASSQPGQYVPQHF
14	TRBV3-1/TRBV3-2	TRBJ2-1	CASSLSGGRNEQFF
11	TRBV20-1	TRBJ2-4	CSPRGGDIQYF
13	TRBV30	TRBJ2-2	CAWTPDRGWELFF
15	TRBV28	TRBJ2-7	CASSLSLASSYEQYF
13	TRBV5-1	TRBJ1-5	CASSLAPRQPQHF
12	TRBV5-5	TRBJ2-7	CASSLDRYEQYF
15	TRBV7-3	TRBJ2-1	CASSPSGRSYNEQFF
16	TRBV18	TRBJ2-7	CASSLYLAGVTYEQYF
16	TRBV11-2	TRBJ2-1	CASSLLGGGYYNEQFF
15	TRBV30	TRBJ2-3	CAWSVWGGSTDTQYF
12	TRBV5-4	TRBJ2-7	CASSSTNREQYF
16	TRBV24-1	TRBJ2-2	CATSDYRDKNTGELFF
16	TRBV18	TRBJ2-1	CASSPRAGVAYNEQFF
12	TRBV2	TRBJ2-7	CASKDRGYEQYF
13	TRBV2	TRBJ2-5	CASTRGQGETQYF
18	TRBV28	TRBJ2-5	CARKTSEDPQANQETQYF
16	TRBV24-1	TRBJ2-7	CATSDPSGGNSYEQYF
14	TRBV5-1	TRBJ2-1	CASSLVGGTDEQFF
14	TRBV28	TRBJ1-1	CASRNREGGTEAFF
16	TRBV7-3	TRBJ2-2	CASSPLNRGAGGELFF
11	TRBV20-1	TRBJ1-1	CSARGQTEAFF
14	TRBV30	TRBJ2-1	CAWSRGAGGNEQFF
14	TRBV18	TRBJ1-1	CASSPGTGQTEAFF
14	TRBV29-1	TRBJ2-1	CSARTSGSYNEQFF
13	TRBV2	TRBJ2-7	CASTYRTGNEQYF
13	TRBV5-1	TRBJ1-2	CASSPTGVGGYTF
14	TRBV18	TRBJ2-5	CASSPLRQGETQYF
12	TRBV29-1	TRBJ1-5	CSVADRDQPQHF
15	TRBV6-1	TRBJ1-4	CASNKQGVNNEKLFF
15	TRBV7-9	TRBJ1-4	CASSSRPGGGEKLFF
13	TRBV3-1/TRBV3-2	TRBJ2-2	CASSLGRTGELFF
15	TRBV7-3	TRBJ2-2	CASRPAGSLTGELFF